Below, one TCR beta chain is given with its context. The antigen is not known. The sample comes from a study of CD8+ T cells in alopecia areata. Points from the study as a whole: Higher clonality and more expanded CD8+ clones appeared in lesional than normal scalp.

Sequencing templates came from extracted RNA that was reverse transcribed into cDNA. Clones were sequenced by immunoSEQ multiplex PCR, and TCRdb holds only the in-frame ones, with some missing. The table has about 190,000 clones, 55% to 70% seen once. Treatment in this sample: oral pan-JAK inhibitor, 5-10 mg twice daily. Trimming removed 4 bases at V and 0 bases at J, with 5 bases between. This CDR3 comprises 13 residues. CDR1 is SGHRS and CDR2 is YFSETQ in the germline V gene. The clonotype originates from a human donor with alopecia areata. The rearrangement joins TRBV5-1 to TRBJ1-3; D gene unclear. The specimen was CD4+ T cells sorted from blood, collected at week 4, from a patient treated with tofacitinib. CDR3 residues: CASSQISGNTIYF. DNA for the CDR3: TGCGCCAGCAGCCAGATCTCTGGAAACACCATATATTTT.